What follows are 3 T cell receptor beta chains derived from one specimen sequenced in a study of spatial heterogeneity in lung cancer. Specified time point: sample taken at primary tumor resection. Unsorted whole RNA of tumor, nontumor lung or frozen PBMC was sequenced. Via MiXCR, TCRdb re-called the 5' RACE reads, giving one row per CDR3 protein. The sample lists some 23,000 distinct CDR3 sequences, approximately 6.6% seen once, with 14% in the top ten. The specimen was PBMCs, collected at surgery. Receptors were obtained from a male donor with early-stage non-small cell lung cancer.

This clonotype was seen more than once but under ten times. The chain uses TRBV24-1 and TRBJ2-5; tentative D call: TRBD1 (5 bases). The CDR3 is 14 amino acids. The germline V and J ends were trimmed by 4 bases and 4 bases, with 12 bases remaining between them. Per germline, CDR1 KGHDR and CDR2 SFDVKD. This CDR3 reads CATSEAGRGETQYF. The CDR3, as DNA: TGTGCCACCAGTGAGGCAGGTAGGGGAGAGACCCAGTACTTC.

This clonotype has more than one count but fewer than ten. The V and J genes are TRBV7-2 and TRBJ1-2; no clear D. Trimming removed 4 bases from V and 5 bases from J, with 8 bases in between. This CDR3 comprises 12 residues. Germline CDR1 SGHTA, CDR2 FQGNSA. CDR3 protein: CASSSQQYGYTF. The CDR3 DNA reads as TGTGCCAGCAGCTCTCAGCAGTATGGCTACACCTTC.

This clonotype was observed a few times. This chain connects TRBV20-1 to TRBJ1-5; D is possibly TRBD1 (5 bases). V shed 6 bases and J shed 4 bases, with 19 bases lying between them. The length of the CDR3 is 15 residues. The germline CDR1 and CDR2 sequences are DFQATT and SNEGSKA (reference sequence). CDR3 region: CSARTWDGLNQPQHF. CDR3 bases: TGCAGTGCCCGGACGTGGGACGGCCTTAATCAGCCCCAGCATTTT.